This TCR beta chain is from a study of response to subunit inactivated influenza vaccine. Regarding the study as a whole: Seasonal influenza vaccination, on each occasion, was suggested by the authors to recruit few new T cells.

TCRdb re-analysed the RT-PCR reads in MiXCR, keeping a single row per CDR3 protein. This sample has 540,000 or so distinct CDR3 sequences, with approximately 13% found just once. This CDR3 spans 13 amino acids. The germline CDR1 and CDR2 sequences are ENHRY and SYGVKD. V was shortened by 4 bases and J by 2 bases, with 8 bases between the two germline ends. Ten or more counts support this clonotype. Antigen: not known. This TCR was recovered from a man in his forties or fifties who received an inactivated influenza vaccine. The rearrangement uses TRBV10-3 and TRBJ2-5, with D perhaps TRBD2 (6 bases). The source was PBMCs from blood, collected about 6 weeks after vaccination. CDR3 DNA sequence: TGTGCCATCAGTGGGGGGGAGCAAGAGACCCAGTACTTC. This sequence encodes CAISGGEQETQYF.